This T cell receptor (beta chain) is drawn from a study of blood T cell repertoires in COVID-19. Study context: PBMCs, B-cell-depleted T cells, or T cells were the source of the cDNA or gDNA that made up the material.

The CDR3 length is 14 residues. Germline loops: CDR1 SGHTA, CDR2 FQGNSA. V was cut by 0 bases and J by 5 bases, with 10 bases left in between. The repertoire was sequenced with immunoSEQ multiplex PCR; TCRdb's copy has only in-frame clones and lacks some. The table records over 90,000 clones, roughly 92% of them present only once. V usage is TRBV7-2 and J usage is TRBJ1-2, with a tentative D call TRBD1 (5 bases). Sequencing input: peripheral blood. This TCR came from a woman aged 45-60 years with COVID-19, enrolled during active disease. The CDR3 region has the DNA TGTGCCAGCAGCTTAGCGGGGCGCCTTTATGGCTACACCTTC. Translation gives CASSLAGRLYGYTF.